One and the same sample provided the 22 T cell receptor beta chains below, sequenced in a study of blood T cell repertoires in COVID-19. Clones were sequenced by immunoSEQ multiplex PCR, and TCRdb holds only the in-frame ones, with some missing. The data contain fewer than 250,000 clones, approximately 80% of them seen just once; the ten biggest clones take up approximately 13%. The sample taken for sequencing was peripheral blood. The receptors originated from a woman between 45 and 60 years old with acute or convalescent COVID-19.

The chain couples TRBV5-1 to TRBJ2-5; 8 bases are shared with TRBD2. J lost 1 base, V lost 0 bases, and 8 bases had no gene match. In germline, CDR1 is SGHRS, CDR2 YFSETQ. The CDR3 loop spans 17 amino acids. The CDR3 DNA reads TGCGCCAGCAGCTTGGCGGGAGGGCCCCTAATCCAAGAGACCCAGTACTTC. This translates into CASSLAGGPLIQETQYF.

The chain carries TRBV19 and TRBJ2-4, with 8 nucleotides matching TRBD1. Unmatched junction bases numbered 13, after V lost 6 bases and J lost 3 bases. The CDR3 is 17 amino acids. CDR1 and CDR2 (germline): LNHDA, SQIVND (reference sequence). The chain's CDR3 is CASRTPGQGENKNIQYF. CDR3 bases: TGTGCCAGTAGGACCCCCGGACAGGGCGAGAACAAAAACATTCAGTACTTC.

The sample holds a few counts of this clone. The chain links TRBV10-1 to TRBJ2-1; weak D call: TRBD1 (5 bases). Trimming shortened V by 6 bases and J by 8 bases, and 23 bases separated the two germline ends. The CDR3 is 16 residues long. Germline assignment: CDR1 WNHNN and CDR2 SYGVQD (reference sequence). The CDR3 is CASRQDMGLISDEQFF. The CDR3 region has the DNA TGCGCCAGCAGGCAAGACATGGGGCTTATTTCCGATGAGCAGTTCTTC.

CDR3 coding DNA: TGTGCCACCAGTGATTTGCACGGGTCGAGCTCCTACAATGAGCAGTTCTTC. This gives the protein CATSDLHGSSSYNEQFF. The chain recombines TRBV24-1 with TRBJ2-1; D is undetermined. Trimming took off 0 bases at V and 0 bases at J, with 11 bases between the two ends. Germline V gives CDR1 KGHDR, CDR2 SFDVKD. The CDR3 is 17 amino acids.

This clone was recorded only once. The J gene is TRBJ2-6, the V gene TRBV19; 11 positions match TRBD1. Germline V lookup: CDR1 LNHDA, CDR2 SQIVND (reference sequence). The CDR3 runs to 17 residues. Trimming at V came to 4 bases and at J to 2 bases, leaving 4 bases not matched to a gene. CDR3 loop: CASSKGQGAAGANVLTF. In DNA, the CDR3 is TGTGCCAGTAGTAAAGGACAGGGGGCGGCTGGGGCCAACGTCCTGACTTTC.

The J gene is TRBJ1-1, the V gene TRBV19, with a weak D call TRBD1 (6 bases). The germline CDR1 and CDR2 sequences are LNHDA and SQIVND (reference sequence). The CDR3 is 14 amino acids. Deletions cut 3 bases from V and 2 bases from J, with 10 bases between. The CDR3 region is CASSIMGTNTEAFF. As DNA, the CDR3 is TGTGCCAGTAGTATTATGGGGACAAACACTGAAGCTTTCTTT.

The chain employs TRBV27 and TRBJ2-7; maybe TRBD1 (7 bases). V was shortened by 6 bases and J by 2 bases, with 14 bases between the two germline ends. Germline CDR1 reads MNHEY; CDR2 reads SMNVEV (reference sequence). The CDR3 extends over 14 amino acids. For the CDR3, the DNA is TGTGCCAGCAGGGGGTCAGGGGGGACCTACGAGCAGTACTTC. Amino acids: CASRGSGGTYEQYF.

In this sample, this clone turned up many times. The gene calls are TRBV28 and TRBJ1-2; tentative D call: TRBD1 (5 bases). The ends were cut back, 6 bases at V and 4 bases at J, with 15 bases in the middle. The CDR3 contains 14 residues. CDR1 and CDR2 from the germline V gene are MDHEN and SYDVKM. CDR3 nucleotide sequence: TGTGCCAGCAGCCCCGGGGGGTTGTTCTATGGCTACACCTTC. The encoded protein is CASSPGGLFYGYTF.

The chain joins TRBV3-1 (or the pseudogene TRBV3-2) to TRBJ2-1; D ambiguous. Between the trimmed V and J ends, which lost 3 bases and 9 bases, there was a span of 15 bases. Per germline, CDR1 LGHDT and CDR2 YNNKEL (reference sequence). The CDR3 loop spans 14 amino acids. The CDR3 is CASSQLSVISEQFF. The DNA of the CDR3 is TGTGCCAGCAGCCAGTTATCAGTTATCAGTGAGCAGTTCTTC.

V usage is TRBV28 and J usage is TRBJ1-6; possible D gene TRBD1, 5 bases. This CDR3 has 15 amino acids. Trimming left V 2 bases short and J 15 bases short, with 20 bases between. CDR1 is MDHEN, CDR2 SYDVKM, per germline. The CDR3 protein is CASSLAGVLPTRLHF. The CDR3 bases are TGTGCCAGCAGTTTAGCGGGGGTCCTCCCAACCCGCCTCCACTTT.

As to this clone: Other nucleotide sequences from this sample produce the same CDR3. The DNA of the CDR3 is TGTGCCAGCAGTTTAGTGGGGAGCCAGCCCCAGCATTTT. This translates into CASSLVGSQPQHF. The V gene is TRBV28, the J gene TRBJ1-5; D uncertain. This CDR3 comprises 13 residues. Germline CDR1 MDHEN, CDR2 SYDVKM. Between the trimmed V and J ends, which lost 2 bases and 7 bases, there was a span of 9 bases.

This chain connects TRBV2 to TRBJ2-1; 13 bases fit TRBD2. Germline values: CDR1 SNHLY, CDR2 FYNNEI. The CDR3 extends over 16 amino acids. V was pared by 6 bases and J by 2 bases, with 4 bases of the junction left unmatched. As DNA, the CDR3 is TGTGCCAGCAGCAGACTAGCGGGAGGTACCTACAATGAGCAGTTCTTC. Translating gives CASSRLAGGTYNEQFF.

Regarding this clone: A read error is possible here, since a much larger clone lies one base away. The chain recombines TRBV18 with TRBJ2-3; 9 bases align to TRBD2. Per germline, CDR1 KGHSH and CDR2 LQKENI. J gave up 1 base and V 4 bases, and 0 bases lay outside the gene matches. The CDR3 has 14 amino acids. Written as DNA, the CDR3 is TGTGCCAGCTCACGGACTAGCGGCACAGATACGCAGTATTTT. Translation gives CASSRTSGTDTQYF.

This clone was seen a few times. The chain combines TRBV7-9 with TRBJ1-2; D might be TRBD1 (6 bases). The CDR3 covers 14 residues. Trimming pared 5 bases from V and 4 bases from J, leaving 14 bases between. Germline assignment: CDR1 SEHNR and CDR2 FQNEAQ (reference sequence). The DNA for the CDR3 is TGTGCCAGCAGCCCCCCCACAGGGTCCTATGGCTACACCTTC. This codes for CASSPPTGSYGYTF.

The rearrangement links TRBV24-1 to TRBJ1-1, with TRBD1 as a possible D gene (6 bases). V was clipped by 4 bases and J by 0 bases, with 8 bases between them. The CDR3 length is 14 residues. CDR1 KGHDR and CDR2 SFDVKD come from the germline V gene. This CDR3 is CATSEGHLNTEAFF. DNA for the CDR3: TGTGCCACCAGTGAGGGACACCTGAACACTGAAGCTTTCTTT.

This chain connects TRBV19 to TRBJ2-7; D may be TRBD2 (7 bases). The germline CDR1 and CDR2 sequences are LNHDA and SQIVND (reference sequence). CDR3 length: 13 amino acids. The V gene lost 8 bases and the J gene lost 7 bases, with 18 bases spanning the gap. CDR3 nucleotide sequence: TGTGCCAGTGGGGGGGACATGGGACCGGAGCAGTACTTC. Translating gives CASGGDMGPEQYF.

J is TRBJ1-5 and V is TRBV19, with D maybe TRBD1 (5 bases). V lost 3 bases and J lost 2, with 17 bases in between. CDR3 length: 17 residues. Germline CDR1 reads LNHDA; CDR2 reads SQIVND (reference sequence). CDR3 region: CASSMYRTPTGNQPQHF. The CDR3 DNA is TGTGCCAGTAGTATGTACCGAACTCCGACAGGCAATCAGCCCCAGCATTTT.

The chain has TRBV19 and TRBJ2-7; D perhaps matches TRBD1 (5 bases). Trimming removed 8 bases at V and 3 bases at J, with 8 bases between. The germline V gene has CDR1 LNHDA and CDR2 SQIVND (reference sequence). The CDR3 contains 11 residues. The CDR3, as DNA: TGTGCCAGTGGGGCCTACTACGAGCAGTACTTC. Encoded protein: CASGAYYEQYF. Variable domain in full (rest from reference TRBV19 and TRBJ2-7): DGGITQSPKYLFRKEGQNVTLSCEQNLNHDAMYWYRQDPGQGLRLIYYSQIVNDFQKGDIAEGYSVSREKKESFPLTVTSAQKNPTAFYLCASGAYYEQYFGPGTRLTVT.

The V gene is TRBV3-1 (or the pseudogene TRBV3-2), the J gene TRBJ1-5, with 9 positions matching TRBD1. Per the germline V gene, CDR1 is LGHDT and CDR2 is YNNKEL (reference sequence). Unmatched junction bases numbered 4, after V lost 4 bases and J lost 0 bases. CDR3 length equals 16 residues. The CDR3 reads CASSRGTGNSNQPQHF. The CDR3 DNA is TGTGCCAGCAGCCGGGGGACAGGGAATAGCAATCAGCCCCAGCATTTT.

The rearrangement joins TRBV5-4 to TRBJ1-1; weak D call: TRBD1 (6 bases). V lost 1 base and J 5 bases, leaving 9 bases between the germline ends. The germline CDR1 and CDR2 sequences are SGHNT and YYREEE (reference sequence). This CDR3 is 13 amino acids long. The CDR3 region has the DNA TGTGCCAGCAGCTTGACAGGGAAGACTGAAGCTTTCTTT. This sequence encodes CASSLTGKTEAFF.

This clone was counted a single time. This rearrangement joins TRBV19 to TRBJ1-1, with D perhaps matching TRBD1 (6 bases). This CDR3 has 16 amino acids. Germline V gives CDR1 LNHDA, CDR2 SQIVND (reference sequence). V lost 7 bases, J lost 1 base, and 19 bases lay in between. The CDR3 sequence is CASTGGSVFRNTEAFF. DNA for the CDR3: TGTGCCAGTACGGGGGGCTCGGTCTTTCGGAACACTGAAGCTTTCTTT. Drawing the rest from reference TRBV19 and TRBJ1-1, the complete variable domain is DGGITQSPKYLFRKEGQNVTLSCEQNLNHDAMYWYRQDPGQGLRLIYYSQIVNDFQKGDIAEGYSVSREKKESFPLTVTSAQKNPTAFYLCASTGGSVFRNTEAFFGQGTRLTVV.

In this sample, this clone turned up once. V gene TRBV19 combines with J gene TRBJ1-2; TRBD1 is a possible D gene (6 bases). V lost 6 bases, J lost 1 base, and 18 bases lay in between. Germline V CDR1 and CDR2: LNHDA, SQIVND (reference sequence). The CDR3 runs to 16 residues. In DNA form, the CDR3 reads TGTGCCAGTAGAAACCGAGGACAGCCCTATAACTATGGCTACACCTTC. It codes for CASRNRGQPYNYGYTF. Complete variable domain (other parts from reference TRBV19 and TRBJ1-2): DGGITQSPKYLFRKEGQNVTLSCEQNLNHDAMYWYRQDPGQGLRLIYYSQIVNDFQKGDIAEGYSVSREKKESFPLTVTSAQKNPTAFYLCASRNRGQPYNYGYTFGSGTRLTVV.